This TCR beta chain was sequenced in a study of blood T cell repertoires in COVID-19. About the research overall: COVID-19 samples, acute and convalescent, were from the United States, Italy and Spain. Sample material is recorded as cDNA or gDNA derived from T cells, B-cell-depleted T cells, or PBMCs.

Original processing notes: Reference gene primer amplification gave estimated nucleated cell counts. Profiling relied on immunoSEQ multiplex PCR, and the TCRdb table lists in-frame clones only, not all of them. The V and J calls and clone size come from that table; D and trimming were worked out from the DNA. This table holds tens of thousands of clones, 84% found once. There are 15 residues in the CDR3. V dropped 3 bases and J dropped 9 bases, with 18 bases sitting between them. Per germline, CDR1 LGHDT and CDR2 YNNKEL (reference sequence). The material sequenced was peripheral blood. The chain is built from TRBV3-1 (or the pseudogene TRBV3-2) and TRBJ1-5; tentatively, D is TRBD1 (6 bases). This TCR derives from a man aged 65-85 years with acute or convalescent COVID-19. The CDR3: CASSQNPGAGGPQHF. DNA for the CDR3: TGTGCCAGCAGCCAGAACCCAGGGGCGGGTGGGCCCCAGCATTTT.